This T cell receptor beta chain is drawn from a study of human T cells and chemical hapten exposure. Study observations and caveats: Among TCRs, those above 1 in 1000 frequency were unaffected by DPC sensitization.

The time point here: healthy volunteer bleed at 6 weeks. Extraction of total RNA was performed on unfractionated whole blood. Trimming pared 0 bases from V and 4 bases from J, leaving 4 bases between. Germline loops: CDR1 SGHRS, CDR2 YFSETQ. The CDR3 loop spans 12 amino acids. This clonotype has a handful of counts. Antigen: not known. The library attached unique molecular identifiers to individual cDNA molecules. TCRdb passed the RACE reads through MiXCR, listing each CDR3 protein once. The profile shows around 80,000 distinct CDR3 sequences, 7% to 9% of them singletons. V usage is TRBV5-1 and J usage is TRBJ2-5; unclear D gene. Sequenced material: whole blood. The origin of this receptor is a male donor in good health. Some clones in this sample may be carry-over from other donors' samples. The CDR3 coding sequence is TGCGCCAGCAGCTTGGAGGGAGAGACCCAGTACTTC. It yields the protein CASSLEGETQYF.